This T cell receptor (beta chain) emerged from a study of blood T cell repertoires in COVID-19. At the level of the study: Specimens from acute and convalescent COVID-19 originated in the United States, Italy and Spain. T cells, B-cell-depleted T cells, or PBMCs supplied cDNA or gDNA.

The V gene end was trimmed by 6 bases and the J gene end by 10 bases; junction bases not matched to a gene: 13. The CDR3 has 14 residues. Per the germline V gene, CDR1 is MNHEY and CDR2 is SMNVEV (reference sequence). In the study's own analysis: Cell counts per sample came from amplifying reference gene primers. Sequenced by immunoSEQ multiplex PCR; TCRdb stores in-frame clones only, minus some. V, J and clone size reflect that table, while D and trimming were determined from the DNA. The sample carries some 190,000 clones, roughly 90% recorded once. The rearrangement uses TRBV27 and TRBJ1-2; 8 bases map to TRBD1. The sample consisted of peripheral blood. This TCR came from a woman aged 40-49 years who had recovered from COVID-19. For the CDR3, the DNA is TGTGCCAGCAGCCGAATCGGGGCAGGGGGCCTCTACACCTTC. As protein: CASSRIGAGGLYTF.